This T cell receptor (beta chain) was profiled in a study of cytotoxic CD8 clonotypes in ibrutinib-treated CLL. Remarks on this clone: The antigen is undetermined.

Method: immunoSEQ multiplex PCR; TCRdb's copy keeps in-frame clones and lacks some. The sample lists approximately 48,000 clones; around half were seen once. The CDR3 is made up of 14 amino acids. V lost 4 bases, J lost 7 bases, and 8 bases stayed unmatched. Germline CDR1 SGHDT, CDR2 YYEEEE. Points from the study as a whole: Sample timing was unmatched between remission and later-progressing patients; lymph nodes unstudied. The study found clonality rose at ibrutinib response, then fell toward baseline at progression. Public clonotypes (which were uncommon) either contracted or remained stable on treatment. Clonality was higher at baseline than in age-matched healthy donors and tracked circulating CD8+ T-cell counts.

The clonotype was recovered from a human donor with chronic lymphocytic leukemia. This rearrangement joins TRBV5-6 to TRBJ1-2; 9 bases match TRBD1. Material: PBMCs, obtained after 12 months of ibrutinib treatment. Here the CDR3 DNA reads TGTGCCAGCAGCCCGGGACAGGGAAATAGTGGCTACACCTTC. As protein: CASSPGQGNSGYTF.